These 10 T cell receptor beta chains were all obtained from the same sample, sequenced in a study of T cell responses to AZD1222 COVID-19 vaccine. Measured with immunoSEQ multiplex PCR; TCRdb has only the in-frame clones, and not every one. Of approximately 88,000 clones in the sample, 90% are singletons; the top ten hold about 5%. The sample in question was peripheral blood, obtained 28 days after the second AZD1222 dose. Receptors originate from an adult who received the AZD1222 COVID-19 vaccine.

The chain uses TRBV2 and TRBJ2-7; 11 bases fit TRBD2. The CDR3 contains 16 residues. Trimming at V came to 6 bases and at J to 5 bases, leaving 12 bases not matched to a gene. Germline CDR1 is SNHLY and CDR2 is FYNNEI. The CDR3 coding sequence is TGTGCCAGCAGGCCGTTAGCGGGGGGGGCCAGAAACGAGCAGTACTTC. It encodes CASRPLAGGARNEQYF.

The chain is built from TRBV18 and TRBJ1-1; D possibly corresponds to TRBD1 (5 bases). Trimming shortened V by 2 bases and J by 2 bases, and 12 bases separated the two germline ends. This CDR3 region has 15 residues. Germline V gene data show CDR1 as KGHSH and CDR2 as LQKENI. The CDR3 here is CASSPSEGDNTEAFF. CDR3 DNA: TGTGCCAGCTCACCAAGCGAAGGGGATAACACTGAAGCTTTCTTT.

This chain connects TRBV25-1 to TRBJ2-5; D is unresolved. The V gene lost 10 bases and the J gene lost 4 bases, with 13 bases spanning the gap. The germline CDR1 and CDR2 sequences are MGHDK and SYGVNS. CDR3 length: 12 residues. CDR3 nucleotide sequence: TGTGCCACCGTGGGGTCCCGAGAGACCCAGTACTTC. Translating it yields CATVGSRETQYF.

V gene TRBV7-9 combines with J gene TRBJ1-5; possible D gene TRBD1, 6 bases. CDR1 and CDR2 (germline): SEHNR, FQNEAQ (reference sequence). With 5 bases removed from V and 2 bases from J, the gap between germline ends came to 10 bases. This CDR3 spans 14 amino acids. The DNA of the CDR3 is TGTGCCAGCAGCAACGGGGGCGGCAATCAGCCCCAGCATTTT. This gives the protein CASSNGGGNQPQHF.

The rearrangement joins TRBV25-1 to TRBJ1-6; maybe TRBD1 (5 bases). V was shortened by 4 bases and J by 6 bases, with 10 bases between the two germline ends. Germline CDR1 is MGHDK and CDR2 is SYGVNS. CDR3 length equals 14 residues. The CDR3 region is CASSVSGLNSPLHF. The CDR3 DNA follows: TGTGCCAGCAGTGTATCAGGGCTTAATTCACCCCTCCACTTT.

The gene calls are TRBV28 and TRBJ1-1; D may be TRBD1 (6 bases). With 8 bases removed from V and 5 bases from J, the gap between germline ends came to 15 bases. In germline, CDR1 is MDHEN, CDR2 SYDVKM. The CDR3 sequence is 13 residues long. The CDR3 protein is CASLRTGRTEAFF. Here the CDR3 DNA reads TGTGCCAGCCTACGTACAGGGAGGACTGAAGCTTTCTTT.

Notes on this clone: Other DNA sequences within the sample encode an identical CDR3. This chain uses TRBV7-9 with TRBJ1-4; 7 nucleotides match TRBD1. After removal of 5 bases from V and 5 bases from J, the junction contained 5 bases not matched to a gene. This CDR3 has 14 amino acids. Germline V CDR1 and CDR2: SEHNR, FQNEAQ (reference sequence). In DNA, the CDR3 is TGTGCCAGCAGCCTCAGACAGGGAAATGAAAAACTGTTTTTT. Its protein product is CASSLRQGNEKLFF.

V usage is TRBV29-1 and J usage is TRBJ2-7; D possibly matches TRBD1 or TRBD2 (5 bases each). Trimming shortened V by 3 bases and J by 2 bases, and 8 bases separated the two germline ends. The CDR3 has 12 residues. Per the germline V gene, CDR1 is SQVTM and CDR2 is ANQGSEA. The CDR3, as DNA: TGCAGCGTTGAGGAGGACACCTACGAGCAGTACTTC. Amino acid sequence: CSVEEDTYEQYF.

This chain uses TRBV5-1 with TRBJ1-2, with 8 nucleotides matching TRBD1. The CDR3 is 15 residues long. Losses at the gene ends were 5 bases for V and 8 bases for J; bases not matched to a gene: 14. Germline lookup yields CDR1 SGHRS and CDR2 YFSETQ. The CDR3 DNA reads as TGCGCCAGCAGTCCAACTCCAGGGGGCGGAGGCGGCTACACCTTC. This encodes CASSPTPGGGGGYTF.

This chain links TRBV18 with TRBJ1-3; TRBD1 is a possible D gene (6 bases). Germline V gene lookup returns CDR1 KGHSH and CDR2 LQKENI. Trimming took 5 bases from V and 0 from J, leaving 14 bases between them. This CDR3 is 16 amino acids long. CDR3 DNA sequence: TGTGCCAGCTCAAGGGACCAGGGGACCTCTGGAAACACCATATATTTT. Protein: CASSRDQGTSGNTIYF.